A selection of T cell receptor beta chains follows, all from one sample in a study of OX40 agonist ivuxolimab in advanced cancers. Libraries were prepared by immunoSEQ multiplex PCR; TCRdb keeps only in-frame clonotypes and omits some of them. The data contain tens of thousands of clones, 80% to 95% of them singletons. This specimen was CD4+ or CD8+ T cells sorted from blood, taken in a trial of the OX40 agonist ivuxolimab. The receptors derive from an adult with an advanced solid tumor such as melanoma, head and neck, liver or kidney cancer. The CDR3 runs from the conserved cysteine through the conserved F or W. The order of the fields is D gene, V gene, J gene, CDR3 DNA, CDR3 protein. The D gene is left open where the match is weak.

d_call: NA
v_call: TRBV19
j_call: TRBJ1-5
cdr3_nt: TGTGCCAGTAGTATCTTAGAGGTTAGGGGGAATCAGCCCCAGCATTTT
cdr3_aa: CASSILEVRGNQPQHF

d_call: NA
v_call: TRBV19
j_call: TRBJ2-7
cdr3_nt: TGTGCCAGTAGTATAAGGTGGGAACCGGGCGAGCAGTACTTC
cdr3_aa: CASSIRWEPGEQYF

d_call: TRBD2
v_call: TRBV7-2
j_call: TRBJ2-1
cdr3_nt: TGTGCCAGCAGCCCCTATCTAGCGGGAGTGGTAAATGAGCAGTTCTTC
cdr3_aa: CASSPYLAGVVNEQFF

d_call: NA
v_call: TRBV12-5
j_call: TRBJ2-7
cdr3_nt: TGTGCTAGTGGTTCCTGGGAAGATTACGAGCAGTACTTC
cdr3_aa: CASGSWEDYEQYF

d_call: TRBD2
v_call: TRBV29-1
j_call: TRBJ2-5
cdr3_nt: TGCAGCTTCCCACCGGGACTACCCCTTCAAGAGACCCAGTACTTC
cdr3_aa: CSFPPGLPLQETQYF

d_call: TRBD2
v_call: TRBV11-3
j_call: TRBJ2-1
cdr3_nt: TGTGCCAGCACCTCTTCGGGGGGGCCCGACAATGAGCAGTTCTTC
cdr3_aa: CASTSSGGPDNEQFF

d_call: NA
v_call: TRBV19
j_call: TRBJ2-5
cdr3_nt: TGTGCCACCGGGGGAGGTGCTGGACTAGAGACCCAGTACTTC
cdr3_aa: CATGGGAGLETQYF

d_call: NA
v_call: TRBV6-1
j_call: TRBJ1-2
cdr3_nt: TGTGCCAGCAGACCCCGACAGACCGATAACTATGGCTACACCTTC
cdr3_aa: CASRPRQTDNYGYTF

d_call: TRBD1
v_call: TRBV11-2
j_call: TRBJ1-4
cdr3_nt: TGTGCCAGCAGCTTACCCACGACAGGGGGGCCTCTGGCTAATGAAAAACTGTTTTTT
cdr3_aa: CASSLPTTGGPLANEKLFF

d_call: NA
v_call: TRBV6-5
j_call: TRBJ1-1
cdr3_nt: TGTGCCAGCAGTTTCCAACGTGAAGCTTTCTTT
cdr3_aa: CASSFQREAFF

d_call: NA
v_call: TRBV5-6
j_call: TRBJ1-4
cdr3_nt: TGTGCCAGCAGCTTGGGGTCAAGTAATGAAAAACTGTTTTTT
cdr3_aa: CASSLGSSNEKLFF

d_call: TRBD1
v_call: TRBV7-2
j_call: TRBJ2-5
cdr3_nt: TGTGCCAGCAGCTTAGGTTGGCGCCTGACAGGGGAGACCCAGTACTTC
cdr3_aa: CASSLGWRLTGETQYF

d_call: NA
v_call: TRBV9
j_call: TRBJ1-1
cdr3_nt: TGTGCCAGCAGCGCCACCCGGGATACAGACTATTTGTTACACAGGAACACTGAAGCTTTCTTT
cdr3_aa: CASSATRDTDYLLHRNTEAFF